The clone carrying this T cell receptor (beta chain) was seen at least ten times. The V end lost 0 bases, the J end lost 1 base, and 4 bases lay between the germline ends. Germline V gives CDR1 SGDLS, CDR2 YYNGEE. The length of the CDR3 is 13 residues. All TCR cDNA molecules were individually tagged with a unique molecular identifier. TCRdb ran MiXCR on the 5' RACE reads and lists one entry per CDR3 protein. The repertoire holds some 7,200 distinct CDR3 sequences, with around 8.9% as singletons. The sample originates from a study of spatial heterogeneity in lung cancer. Documented time point: sample taken at primary tumor resection. Donors were 72 untreated early-stage non-small cell lung cancer patients. Tumor, nontumor lung or frozen PBMC supplied whole RNA, sequenced without sorting.

This chain links TRBV9 with TRBJ2-5; unclear D gene. Sequencing was performed on normal lung tissue next to the tumor, taken at surgery. The receptor was isolated from a male donor with early-stage non-small cell lung cancer. The CDR3 is CASSVDPQETQYF. The CDR3 DNA follows: TGTGCCAGCAGCGTAGATCCCCAAGAGACCCAGTACTTC.